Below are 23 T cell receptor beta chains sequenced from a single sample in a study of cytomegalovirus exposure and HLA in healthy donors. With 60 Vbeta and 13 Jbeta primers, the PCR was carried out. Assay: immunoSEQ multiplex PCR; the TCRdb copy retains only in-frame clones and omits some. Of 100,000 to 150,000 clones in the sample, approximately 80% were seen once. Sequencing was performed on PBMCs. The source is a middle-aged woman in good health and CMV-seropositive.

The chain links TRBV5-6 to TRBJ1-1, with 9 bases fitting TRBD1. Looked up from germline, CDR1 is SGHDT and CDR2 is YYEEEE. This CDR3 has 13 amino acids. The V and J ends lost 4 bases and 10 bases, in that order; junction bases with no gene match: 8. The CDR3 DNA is TGTGCCAGCAGCCATCGACAGGGGGGGAGAGCTTTCTTT. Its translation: CASSHRQGGRAFF.

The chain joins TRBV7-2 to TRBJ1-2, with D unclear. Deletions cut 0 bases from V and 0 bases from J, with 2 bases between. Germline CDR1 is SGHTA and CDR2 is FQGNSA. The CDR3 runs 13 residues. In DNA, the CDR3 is TGTGCCAGCAGCTTAGCCTCTAACTATGGCTACACCTTC. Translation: CASSLASNYGYTF.

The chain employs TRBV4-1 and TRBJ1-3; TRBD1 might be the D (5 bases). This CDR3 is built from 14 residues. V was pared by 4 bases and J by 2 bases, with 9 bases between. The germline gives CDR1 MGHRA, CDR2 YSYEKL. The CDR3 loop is CASSPVGPGNTIYF. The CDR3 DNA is TGCGCCAGCAGCCCCGTGGGGCCTGGAAACACCATATATTTT.

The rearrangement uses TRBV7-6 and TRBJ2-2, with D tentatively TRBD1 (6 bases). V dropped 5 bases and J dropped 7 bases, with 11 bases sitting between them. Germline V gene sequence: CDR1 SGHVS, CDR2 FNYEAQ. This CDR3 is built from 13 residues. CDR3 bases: TGTGCCAGCAGCCCCTCGGGACACGGGGAGCTGTTTTTT. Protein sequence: CASSPSGHGELFF.

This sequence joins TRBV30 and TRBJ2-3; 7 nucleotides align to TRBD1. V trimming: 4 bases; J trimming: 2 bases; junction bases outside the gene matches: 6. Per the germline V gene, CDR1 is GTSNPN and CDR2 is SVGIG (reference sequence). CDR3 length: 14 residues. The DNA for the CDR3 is TGTGCCTGGAAGACAGGGACCAACACAGATACGCAGTATTTT. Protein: CAWKTGTNTDTQYF.

The CDR3, as DNA: TGTGCCAGCAGCTTGGCGCTAGCGGGGCTTCCTAGCACAGATACGCAGTATTTT. Amino acid sequence: CASSLALAGLPSTDTQYF. The chain recombines TRBV5-4 with TRBJ2-3; TRBD2 matches at 9 bases. The CDR3 is 18 residues long. The germline V gene encodes CDR1 SGHNT and CDR2 YYREEE (reference sequence). V was pared by 0 bases and J by 0 bases, with 8 bases of the junction left unmatched.

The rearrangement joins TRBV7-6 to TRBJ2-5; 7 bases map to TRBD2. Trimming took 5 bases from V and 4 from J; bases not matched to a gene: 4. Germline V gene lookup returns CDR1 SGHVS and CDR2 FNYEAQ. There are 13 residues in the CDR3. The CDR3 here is CASSTSELETQYF. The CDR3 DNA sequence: TGTGCCAGCAGCACTAGCGAACTAGAGACCCAGTACTTC.

The CDR3 reads CASSLGLAGGADTQYF. The DNA of the CDR3 is TGTGCCAGCAGCTTAGGGTTAGCAGGGGGTGCAGATACGCAGTATTTT. The chain combines TRBV7-6 with TRBJ2-3, with 7 bases aligning to TRBD1. J lost 4 bases, V lost 1 base, and 8 bases had no gene match. The CDR3 contains 16 residues. Germline V gene data show CDR1 as SGHVS and CDR2 as FNYEAQ.

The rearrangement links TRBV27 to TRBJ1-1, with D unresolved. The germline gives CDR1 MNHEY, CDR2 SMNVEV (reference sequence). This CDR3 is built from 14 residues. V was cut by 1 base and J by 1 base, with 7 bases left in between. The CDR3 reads CASSLFPGNTEAFF. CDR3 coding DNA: TGTGCCAGCAGTTTATTCCCAGGGAACACTGAAGCTTTCTTT.

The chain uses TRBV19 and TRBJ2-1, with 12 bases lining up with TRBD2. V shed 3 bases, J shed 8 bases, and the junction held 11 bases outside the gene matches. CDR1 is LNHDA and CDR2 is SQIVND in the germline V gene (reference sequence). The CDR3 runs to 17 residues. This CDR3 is CASSMVPGLAGWDEQFF. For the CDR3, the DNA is TGTGCCAGTAGTATGGTTCCGGGACTAGCGGGTTGGGATGAGCAGTTCTTC.

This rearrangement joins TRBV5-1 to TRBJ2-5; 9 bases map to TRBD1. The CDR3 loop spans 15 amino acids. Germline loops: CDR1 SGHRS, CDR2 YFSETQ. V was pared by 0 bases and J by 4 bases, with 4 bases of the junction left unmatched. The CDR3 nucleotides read TGCGCCAGCAGCTTGGGGGACAGGGTAACAGAGACCCAGTACTTC. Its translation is CASSLGDRVTETQYF.

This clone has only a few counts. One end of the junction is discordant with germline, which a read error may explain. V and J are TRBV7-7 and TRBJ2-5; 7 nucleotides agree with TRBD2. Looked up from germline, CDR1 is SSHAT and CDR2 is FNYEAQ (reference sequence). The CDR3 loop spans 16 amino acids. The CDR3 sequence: CASSLGTGGRSETQYF. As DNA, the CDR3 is TGTGCTAGCAGCTTAGGCACGGGAGGCCGGTCCGAGACCCAGTACTTC. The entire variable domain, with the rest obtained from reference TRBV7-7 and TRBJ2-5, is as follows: GAGVSQSPRYKVTKRGQDVTLRCDPISSHATLYWYQQALGQGPEFLTYFNYEAQPDKSGLPSDRFSAERPEGSISTLTIQRTEQRDSAMYRCASSLGTGGRSETQYFGPGTRLLVL.

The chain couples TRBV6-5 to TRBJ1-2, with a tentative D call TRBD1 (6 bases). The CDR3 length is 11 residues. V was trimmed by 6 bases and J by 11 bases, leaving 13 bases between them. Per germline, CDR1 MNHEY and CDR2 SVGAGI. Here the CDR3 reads CASSRGSSYTF. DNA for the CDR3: TGTGCCAGCAGCAGGGGTTCGAGTTACACCTTC.

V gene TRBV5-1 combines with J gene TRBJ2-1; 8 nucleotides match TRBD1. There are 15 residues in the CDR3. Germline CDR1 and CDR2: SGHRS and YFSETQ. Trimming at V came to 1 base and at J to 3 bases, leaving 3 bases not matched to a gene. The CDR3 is CASSLQTGDYNEQFF. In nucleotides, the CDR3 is TGCGCCAGCAGCTTGCAGACAGGGGACTACAATGAGCAGTTCTTC.

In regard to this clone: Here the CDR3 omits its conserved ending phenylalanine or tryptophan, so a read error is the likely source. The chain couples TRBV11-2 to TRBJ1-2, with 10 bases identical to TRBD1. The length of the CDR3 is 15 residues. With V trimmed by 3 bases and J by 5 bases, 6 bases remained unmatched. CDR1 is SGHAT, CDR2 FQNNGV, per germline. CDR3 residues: CASSFTGTGAYGYTL. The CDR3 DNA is TGTGCCAGCAGCTTTACCGGGACAGGGGCATATGGCTACACCCTC.

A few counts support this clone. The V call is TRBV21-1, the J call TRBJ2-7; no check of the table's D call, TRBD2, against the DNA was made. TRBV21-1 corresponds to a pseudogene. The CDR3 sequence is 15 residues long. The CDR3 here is CASSDPFAGAYEQYF. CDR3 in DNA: TGTGCCAGCAGCGACCCTTTCGCGGGAGCCTACGAGCAGTACTTC.

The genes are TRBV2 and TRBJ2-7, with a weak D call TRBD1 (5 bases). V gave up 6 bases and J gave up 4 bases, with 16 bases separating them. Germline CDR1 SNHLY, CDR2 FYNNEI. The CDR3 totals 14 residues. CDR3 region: CASSRQRMSYEQYF. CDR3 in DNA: TGTGCCAGCAGCCGACAGAGGATGTCATACGAGCAGTACTTC. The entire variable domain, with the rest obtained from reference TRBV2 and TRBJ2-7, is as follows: EPEVTQTPSHQVTQMGQEVILRCVPISNHLYFYWYRQILGQKVEFLVSFYNNEISEKSEIFDDQFSVERPDGSNFTLKIRSTKLEDSAMYFCASSRQRMSYEQYFGPGTRLTVT.

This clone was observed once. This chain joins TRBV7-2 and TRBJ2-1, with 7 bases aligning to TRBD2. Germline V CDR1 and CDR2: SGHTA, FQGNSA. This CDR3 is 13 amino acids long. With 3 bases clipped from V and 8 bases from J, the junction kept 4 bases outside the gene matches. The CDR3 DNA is TGTGCCAGCAGCTTGTGGCTAGCGGATGAGCAGTTCTTC. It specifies CASSLWLADEQFF. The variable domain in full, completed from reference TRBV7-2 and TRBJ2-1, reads GAGVSQSPSNKVTEKGKDVELRCDPISGHTALYWYRQSLGQGLEFLIYFQGNSAPDKSGLPSDRFSAERTGGSVSTLTIQRTQQEDSAVYLCASSLWLADEQFFGPGTRLTVL.

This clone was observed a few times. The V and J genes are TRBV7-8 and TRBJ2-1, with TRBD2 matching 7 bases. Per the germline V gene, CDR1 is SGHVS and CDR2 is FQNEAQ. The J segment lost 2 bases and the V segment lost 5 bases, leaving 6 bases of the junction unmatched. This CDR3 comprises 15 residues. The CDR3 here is CASSRGLSAYNEQFF. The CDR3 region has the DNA TGTGCCAGCAGCCGGGGACTAAGCGCCTACAATGAGCAGTTCTTC.

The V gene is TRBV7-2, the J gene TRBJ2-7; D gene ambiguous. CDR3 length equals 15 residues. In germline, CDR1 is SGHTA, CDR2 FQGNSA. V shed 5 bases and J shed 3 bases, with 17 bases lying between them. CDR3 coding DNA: TGTGCCAGCAGCCCCGAATTCTCCCGACACTACGAGCAGTACTTC. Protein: CASSPEFSRHYEQYF.

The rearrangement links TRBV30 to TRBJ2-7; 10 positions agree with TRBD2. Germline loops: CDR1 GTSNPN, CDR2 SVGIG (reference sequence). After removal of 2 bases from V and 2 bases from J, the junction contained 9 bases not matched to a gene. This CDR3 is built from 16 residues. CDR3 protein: CAWSQTLLAGAYEQYF. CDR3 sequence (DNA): TGTGCCTGGAGTCAGACCCTCCTAGCGGGGGCCTACGAGCAGTACTTC.

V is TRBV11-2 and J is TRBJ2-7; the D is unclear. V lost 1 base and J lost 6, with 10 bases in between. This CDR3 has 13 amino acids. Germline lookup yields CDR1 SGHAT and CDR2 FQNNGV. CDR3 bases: TGTGCCAGCAGCTTAGCCCAGGTCCCCGAGCAGTACTTC. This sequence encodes CASSLAQVPEQYF.

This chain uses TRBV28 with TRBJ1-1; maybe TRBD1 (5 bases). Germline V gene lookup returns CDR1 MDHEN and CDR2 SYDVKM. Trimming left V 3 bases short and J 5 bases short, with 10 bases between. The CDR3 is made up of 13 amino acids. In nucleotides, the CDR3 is TGTGCCAGCAGTTTTTTTAGGGGAACTGAAGCTTTCTTT. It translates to CASSFFRGTEAFF. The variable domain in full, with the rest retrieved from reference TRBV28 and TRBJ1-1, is DVKVTQSSRYLVKRTGEKVFLECVQDMDHENMFWYRQDPGLGLRLIYFSYDVKMKEKGDIPEGYSVSREKKERFSLILESASTNQTSMYLCASSFFRGTEAFFGQGTRLTVV.